This T cell receptor beta chain was identified in a study of blood T cell repertoires in COVID-19. Produced via immunoSEQ multiplex PCR; TCRdb's table is partial and in-frame only. The repertoire holds some 150,000 clones, with around 84% as singletons. Germline trimming cut 3 bases from V and 2 bases from J; bases unmatched to any gene: 4. Germline CDR1 KGHSH, CDR2 LQKENI. This CDR3 spans 14 amino acids. The genes are TRBV18 and TRBJ2-7; 7 nucleotides align to TRBD1. The sequence derives from a woman in her 70s with COVID-19, enrolled during active disease. The sequenced sample consisted of peripheral blood. Written as DNA, the CDR3 is TGTGCCAGCTCACCCCGGGACAGAGCCTACGAGCAGTACTTC. It translates to CASSPRDRAYEQYF.